The clone carrying this TCR beta chain was detected ten times or more. The sample comes from a study of T cells in Graves' hyperthyroidism and ophthalmopathy. Orbital computed tomography, thyroid ultrasound, serum thyroxine and TRAb, and clinical symptoms together informed the diagnoses. Authors of the study amplified TCR beta CDR3 regions from RNA transcripts. Researchers ran a first-round RT-PCR on the TCR CDR3 using the HTBI primer set. MiXCR, applied by TCRdb to the multiplex PCR reads, yields one record per CDR3 protein. The sample consists of 340,000 or so distinct CDR3 sequences, 21% of them appearing once. The CDR3 loop spans 12 amino acids. With 5 bases removed from V and 10 bases from J, the gap between germline ends came to 14 bases. Per the germline V gene, CDR1 is SEHNR and CDR2 is FQNEAQ (reference sequence).

This chain joins TRBV7-9 and TRBJ1-2, with D uncertain. The sequencing input was blood. The sequence derives from a woman aged 45-65 years with Graves' hyperthyroidism. The CDR3 DNA reads TGTGCCAGCAGCCGTTCGGGAGGCGACTACACCTTC. It encodes CASSRSGGDYTF.